The source of this T cell receptor beta chain is a study of T cell repertoires in ileal Crohn's disease. Study details: Operated complications were stricturing disease (roughly 61%) and penetrating disease (about 39%).

Some clones are missing from TCRdb's copy, which holds only in-frame ones; the method was immunoSEQ multiplex PCR. The repertoire holds thousands of clones, with just over 90% as singletons. Regarding this clone: Its antigen remains unknown.

General study points: Endoscopic recurrence occurred in every patient whose clonality exceeded 26.8%.

Time point denoted: inflamed ileum from the surgical specimen. The CDR3 consists of 15 residues. The trim removed 3 bases at V and 6 bases at J, leaving 4 bases unmatched. Germline V gene data show CDR1 as SGHNT and CDR2 as YENEEA. The rearrangement links TRBV11-3 to TRBJ2-2; 10 bases are a match to TRBD1. This TCR came from an adult with Crohn's disease. Source material: ileal tissue. The CDR3 spells CASSLRTGGAGELFF. Here the CDR3 DNA reads TGTGCCAGCAGCTTGAGGACAGGGGGGGCCGGGGAGCTGTTTTTT.